This T cell receptor (beta chain) was sequenced in a study of blood T cell repertoires in COVID-19. Some clones are missing from TCRdb's copy, which holds only in-frame ones; the method was immunoSEQ multiplex PCR. Of about 150,000 clones detected, roughly 79% appear once; the ten largest clones hold roughly 8.8%. Per the germline V gene, CDR1 is LNHNV and CDR2 is YYDKDF (reference sequence). V lost 6 bases and J 10 bases, leaving 21 bases between the germline ends. This CDR3 contains 14 residues. Sequencing input: peripheral blood. The source is a human donor with acute or convalescent COVID-19. The donor label of this sample is uncertain. This sequence joins TRBV15 and TRBJ1-2; the D gene is possibly TRBD1 (5 bases). The CDR3: CATSTIQGTHFYTF. The CDR3 bases are TGTGCCACCAGTACTATCCAGGGAACCCACTTCTACACCTTC.